This note documents a single T cell receptor beta chain sequence. This sample is part of a study of blood T cell repertoires in COVID-19. Sequencing used immunoSEQ multiplex PCR; TCRdb keeps in-frame clones, though not all of them. This table has hundreds of thousands of clones, more than 75% appearing once. V was pared by 0 bases and J by 4 bases, with 12 bases between. CDR1 GTSNPN and CDR2 SVGIG come from the germline V gene (reference sequence). The CDR3 has 14 amino acids. The origin of this receptor is a woman aged 50 to 60 who had recovered from COVID-19. This chain connects TRBV30 to TRBJ1-1; D call uncertain. Sequenced material: PBMCs or T cells enriched from blood (not recorded which). The CDR3 loop is CAWSVPGWGTEAFF. CDR3 bases: TGTGCCTGGAGTGTACCGGGGTGGGGCACTGAAGCTTTCTTT.